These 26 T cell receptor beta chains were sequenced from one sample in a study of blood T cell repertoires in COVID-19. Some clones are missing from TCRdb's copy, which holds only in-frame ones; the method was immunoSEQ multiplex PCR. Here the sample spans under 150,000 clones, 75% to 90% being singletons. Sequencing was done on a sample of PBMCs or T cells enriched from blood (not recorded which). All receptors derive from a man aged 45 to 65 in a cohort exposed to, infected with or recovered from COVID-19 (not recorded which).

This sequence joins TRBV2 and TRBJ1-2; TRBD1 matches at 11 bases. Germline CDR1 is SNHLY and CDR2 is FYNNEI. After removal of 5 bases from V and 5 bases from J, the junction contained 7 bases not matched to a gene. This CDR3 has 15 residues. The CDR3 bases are TGTGCCAGCAGTATACCGGGACAGGGGGAATATGGCTACACCTTC. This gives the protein CASSIPGQGEYGYTF.

The CDR3 sequence: CASSLGGPGGELFF. The DNA of the CDR3 is TGTGCCAGCAGCTTGGGAGGGCCCGGGGGTGAACTGTTTTTT. V usage is TRBV5-7 and J usage is TRBJ1-4, with D maybe TRBD1 (5 bases). TRBV5-7 falls under the ORF class, with uncertain function. CDR3 size: 14 residues. V dropped 0 bases and J dropped 12 bases, with 15 bases sitting between them.

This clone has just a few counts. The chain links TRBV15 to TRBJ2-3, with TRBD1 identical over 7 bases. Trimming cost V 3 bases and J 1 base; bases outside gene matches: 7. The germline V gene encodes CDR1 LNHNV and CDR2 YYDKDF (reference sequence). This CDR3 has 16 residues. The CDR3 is CATSRDRSSRTDTQYF. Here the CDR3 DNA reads TGTGCCACCAGCAGGGACAGGTCTAGTCGCACAGATACGCAGTATTTT.

The CDR3 bases are TGCGCCAGCAGCTCGGGAACAGGGAACGAGCAGTTCTTC. Translating gives CASSSGTGNEQFF. The chain is built from TRBV5-1 and TRBJ2-1; D possibly corresponds to TRBD1 (6 bases). Germline V gives CDR1 SGHRS, CDR2 YFSETQ. The V end was cut by 3 bases, the J end by 10 bases, with 14 bases between. The CDR3 runs 13 residues.

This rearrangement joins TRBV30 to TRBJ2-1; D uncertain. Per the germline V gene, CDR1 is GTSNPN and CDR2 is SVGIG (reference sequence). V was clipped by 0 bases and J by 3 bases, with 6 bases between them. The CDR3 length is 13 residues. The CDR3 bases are TGTGCCTGGAGTGTAGGCGGCTACAATGAGCAGTTCTTC. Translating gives CAWSVGGYNEQFF. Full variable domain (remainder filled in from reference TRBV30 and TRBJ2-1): SQTIHQWPATLVQPVGSPLSLECTVEGTSNPNLYWYRQAAGRGLQLLFYSVGIGQISSEVPQNLSASRPQDRQFILSSKKLLLSDSGFYLCAWSVGGYNEQFFGPGTRLTVL.

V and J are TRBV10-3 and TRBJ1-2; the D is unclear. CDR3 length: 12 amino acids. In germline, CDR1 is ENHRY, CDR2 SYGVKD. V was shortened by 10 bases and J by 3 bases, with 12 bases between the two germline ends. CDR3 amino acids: CATAPGDYGYTF. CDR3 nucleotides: TGTGCCACCGCCCCCGGAGACTATGGCTACACCTTC.

The CDR3 bases are TGTGCCAGCAGCTTAGGGACATGGGACACTGAAGCTTTCTTT. Its protein product is CASSLGTWDTEAFF. The V call is TRBV7-6, the J call TRBJ1-1; maybe TRBD1 (5 bases). The germline V and J ends were trimmed by 1 base and 3 bases, with 9 bases remaining between them. The CDR3 totals 14 residues. Per the germline V gene, CDR1 is SGHVS and CDR2 is FNYEAQ.

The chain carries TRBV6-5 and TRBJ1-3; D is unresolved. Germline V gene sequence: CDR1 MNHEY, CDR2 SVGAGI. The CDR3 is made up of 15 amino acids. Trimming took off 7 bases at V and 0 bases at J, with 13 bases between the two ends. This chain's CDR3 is CASNPEGFSGNTIYF. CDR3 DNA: TGTGCCAGCAATCCCGAGGGTTTCTCTGGAAACACCATATATTTT.

The CDR3 DNA sequence: TGTGCCAGTAGTATCGGGGGGAACACAGATACGCAGTATTTT. Its protein is CASSIGGNTDTQYF. The chain links TRBV19 to TRBJ2-3; 7 nucleotides line up with TRBD2. The ends lost 3 bases at V and 2 bases at J; junction bases unmatched: 2. Germline-derived CDR1 and CDR2 are LNHDA and SQIVND (reference sequence). The CDR3 totals 14 residues. Supplemented by reference TRBV19 and TRBJ2-3, the full variable domain reads DGGITQSPKYLFRKEGQNVTLSCEQNLNHDAMYWYRQDPGQGLRLIYYSQIVNDFQKGDIAEGYSVSREKKESFPLTVTSAQKNPTAFYLCASSIGGNTDTQYFGPGTRLTVL.

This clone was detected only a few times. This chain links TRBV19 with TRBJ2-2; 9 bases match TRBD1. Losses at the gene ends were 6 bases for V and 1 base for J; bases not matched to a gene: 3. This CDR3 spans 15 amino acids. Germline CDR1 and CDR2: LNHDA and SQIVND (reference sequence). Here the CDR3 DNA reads TGTGCCAGTAGCCCGGGACAGGGGAACACCGGGGAGCTGTTTTTT. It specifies CASSPGQGNTGELFF.

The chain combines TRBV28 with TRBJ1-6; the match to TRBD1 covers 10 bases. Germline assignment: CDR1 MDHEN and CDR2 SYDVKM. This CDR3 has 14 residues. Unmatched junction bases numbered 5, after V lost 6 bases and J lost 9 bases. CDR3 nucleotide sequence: TGTGCCAGCAGCATCGACAGGGGGCCTTCACCCCTCCACTTT. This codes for CASSIDRGPSPLHF.

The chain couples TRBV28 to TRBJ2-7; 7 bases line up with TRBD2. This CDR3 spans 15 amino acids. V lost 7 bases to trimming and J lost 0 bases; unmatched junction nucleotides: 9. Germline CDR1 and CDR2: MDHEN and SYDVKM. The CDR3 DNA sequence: TGTGCCAGCATTTCCCCCACGGGAGGCTCCTACGAGCAGTACTTC. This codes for CASISPTGGSYEQYF. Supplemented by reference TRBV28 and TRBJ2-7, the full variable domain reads DVKVTQSSRYLVKRTGEKVFLECVQDMDHENMFWYRQDPGLGLRLIYFSYDVKMKEKGDIPEGYSVSREKKERFSLILESASTNQTSMYLCASISPTGGSYEQYFGPGTRLTVT.

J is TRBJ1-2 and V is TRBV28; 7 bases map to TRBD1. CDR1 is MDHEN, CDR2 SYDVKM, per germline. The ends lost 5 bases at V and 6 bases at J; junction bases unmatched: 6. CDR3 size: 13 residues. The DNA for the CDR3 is TGTGCCAGCAGTCCGCCCGGGACAGATGGCTACACCTTC. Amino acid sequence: CASSPPGTDGYTF.

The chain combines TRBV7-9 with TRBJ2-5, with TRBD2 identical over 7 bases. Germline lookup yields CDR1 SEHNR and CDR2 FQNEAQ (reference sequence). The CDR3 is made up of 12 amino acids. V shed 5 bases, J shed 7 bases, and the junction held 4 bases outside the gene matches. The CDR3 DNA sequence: TGTGCCAGCAGCCCCGCTAGCGGGACCCAGTACTTC. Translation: CASSPASGTQYF.

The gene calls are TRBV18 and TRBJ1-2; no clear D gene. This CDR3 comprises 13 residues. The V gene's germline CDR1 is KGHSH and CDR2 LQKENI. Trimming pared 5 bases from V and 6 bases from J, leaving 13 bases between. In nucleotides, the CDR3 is TGTGCCAGCTCATCTGCGGGTCTGGATGGCTACACCTTC. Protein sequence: CASSSAGLDGYTF.

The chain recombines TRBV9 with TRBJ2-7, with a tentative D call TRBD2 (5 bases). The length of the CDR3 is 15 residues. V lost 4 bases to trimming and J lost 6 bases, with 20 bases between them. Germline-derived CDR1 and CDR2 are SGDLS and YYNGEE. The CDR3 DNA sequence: TGTGCCAGCAGCACGGCGGCCGGGATCATTTCCGAGCAGTACTTC. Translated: CASSTAAGIISEQYF.

The CDR3 loop reads CASCPRVGLPEQYF. CDR3 sequence (DNA): TGTGCCAGCTGCCCGAGGGTAGGGCTCCCAGAGCAGTACTTC. The chain has TRBV21-1 and TRBJ2-7; the table's D call, TRBD2, has no DNA check behind it. TRBV21-1 is noted as a pseudogene. The CDR3 contains 14 residues.

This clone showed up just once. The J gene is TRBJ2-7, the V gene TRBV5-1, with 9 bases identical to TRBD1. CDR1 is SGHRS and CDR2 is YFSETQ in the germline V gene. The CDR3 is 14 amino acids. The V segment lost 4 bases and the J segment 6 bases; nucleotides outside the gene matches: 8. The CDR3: CASSLGQGASEQYF. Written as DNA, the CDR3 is TGCGCCAGCAGCCTGGGACAGGGAGCAAGCGAGCAGTACTTC.

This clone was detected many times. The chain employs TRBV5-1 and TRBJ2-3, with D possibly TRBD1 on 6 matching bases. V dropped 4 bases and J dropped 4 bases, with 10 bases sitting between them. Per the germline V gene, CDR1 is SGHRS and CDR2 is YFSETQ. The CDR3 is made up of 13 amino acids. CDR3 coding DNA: TGCGCCAGCAGCCCACAGGGTTCAGATACGCAGTATTTT. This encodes CASSPQGSDTQYF.

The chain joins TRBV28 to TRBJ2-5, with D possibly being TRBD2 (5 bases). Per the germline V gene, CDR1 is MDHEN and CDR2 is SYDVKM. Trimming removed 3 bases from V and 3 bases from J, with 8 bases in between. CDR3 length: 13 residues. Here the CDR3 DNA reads TGTGCCAGCAGTTTTCTAGCTGAAGAGACCCAGTACTTC. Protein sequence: CASSFLAEETQYF.

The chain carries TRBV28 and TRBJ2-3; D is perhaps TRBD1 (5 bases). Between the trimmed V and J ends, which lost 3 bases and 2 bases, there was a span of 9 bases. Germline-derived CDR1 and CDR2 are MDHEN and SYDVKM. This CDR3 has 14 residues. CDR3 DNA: TGTGCCAGCAGTTTGGACATAAACACAGATACGCAGTATTTT. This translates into CASSLDINTDTQYF.

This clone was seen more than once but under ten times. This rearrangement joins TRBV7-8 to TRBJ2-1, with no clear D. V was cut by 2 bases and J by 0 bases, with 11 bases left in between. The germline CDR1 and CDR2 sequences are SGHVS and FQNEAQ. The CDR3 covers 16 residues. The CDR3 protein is CASSLRGTSSYNEQFF. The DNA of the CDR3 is TGTGCCAGCAGCTTACGCGGAACGAGCTCCTACAATGAGCAGTTCTTC.

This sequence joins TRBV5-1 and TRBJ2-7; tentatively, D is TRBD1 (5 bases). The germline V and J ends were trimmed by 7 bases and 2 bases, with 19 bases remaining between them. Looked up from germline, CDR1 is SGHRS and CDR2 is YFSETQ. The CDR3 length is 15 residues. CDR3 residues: CASSQQPGLAYEQYF. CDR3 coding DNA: TGCGCCAGCTCCCAACAGCCAGGGCTGGCCTACGAGCAGTACTTC.

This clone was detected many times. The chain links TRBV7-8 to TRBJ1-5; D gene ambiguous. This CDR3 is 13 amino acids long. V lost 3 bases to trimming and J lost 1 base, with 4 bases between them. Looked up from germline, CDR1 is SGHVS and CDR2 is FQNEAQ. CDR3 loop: CASSFQSNQPQHF. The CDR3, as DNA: TGTGCCAGCAGCTTCCAAAGCAATCAGCCCCAGCATTTT.

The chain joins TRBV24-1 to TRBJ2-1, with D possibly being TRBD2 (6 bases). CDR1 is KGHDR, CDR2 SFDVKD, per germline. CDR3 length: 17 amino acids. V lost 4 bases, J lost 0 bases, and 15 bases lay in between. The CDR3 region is CATSEPGLPSSYNEQFF. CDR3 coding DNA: TGTGCCACCAGTGAACCGGGACTCCCGAGCTCCTACAATGAGCAGTTCTTC.

The CDR3 here is CASSFLGETQYF. CDR3 bases: TGTGCCAGCAGTTTCCTAGGAGAGACCCAGTACTTC. The chain employs TRBV28 and TRBJ2-5; no definite D call. CDR3 size: 12 residues. Per germline, CDR1 MDHEN and CDR2 SYDVKM. Trimming cost V 3 bases and J 4 bases, with 6 bases left between them.